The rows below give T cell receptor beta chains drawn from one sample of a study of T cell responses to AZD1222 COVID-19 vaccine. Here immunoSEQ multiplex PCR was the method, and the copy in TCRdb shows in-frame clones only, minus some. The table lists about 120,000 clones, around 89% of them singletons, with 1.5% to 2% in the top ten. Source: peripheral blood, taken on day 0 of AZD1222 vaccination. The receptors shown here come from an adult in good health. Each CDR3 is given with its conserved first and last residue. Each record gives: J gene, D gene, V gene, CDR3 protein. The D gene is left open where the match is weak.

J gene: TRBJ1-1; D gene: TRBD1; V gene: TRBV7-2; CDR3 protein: CASSSRDRVAEAFF
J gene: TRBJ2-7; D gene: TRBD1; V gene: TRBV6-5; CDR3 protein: CASRLQGAKGEQYF
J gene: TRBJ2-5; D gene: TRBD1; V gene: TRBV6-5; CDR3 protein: CASSLNRGQETQYF
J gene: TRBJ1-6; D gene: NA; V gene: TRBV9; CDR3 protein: CASSVASRNNSPLHF
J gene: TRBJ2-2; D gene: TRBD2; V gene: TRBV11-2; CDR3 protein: CASSVGRGANTGELFF
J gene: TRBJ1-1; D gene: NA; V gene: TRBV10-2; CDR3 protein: CASSFDGRNTEAFF
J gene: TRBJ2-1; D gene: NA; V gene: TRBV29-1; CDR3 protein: CSVDHLNRRESNEQFF
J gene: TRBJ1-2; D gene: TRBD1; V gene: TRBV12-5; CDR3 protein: CASGNRGLLRYGYTF
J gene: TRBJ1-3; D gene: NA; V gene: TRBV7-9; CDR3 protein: CASSLGGLKLSGNTIYF
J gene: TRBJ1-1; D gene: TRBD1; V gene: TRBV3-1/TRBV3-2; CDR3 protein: CASSHRQGDASEAFF
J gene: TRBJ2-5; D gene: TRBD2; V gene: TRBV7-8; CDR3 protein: CASSVRGSGPFQETQYF
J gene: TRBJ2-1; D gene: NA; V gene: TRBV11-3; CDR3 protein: CASSLEGDEQFF
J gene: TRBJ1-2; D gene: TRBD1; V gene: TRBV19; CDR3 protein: CASSAFPGQGYYGYTF
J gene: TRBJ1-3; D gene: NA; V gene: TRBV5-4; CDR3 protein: CASSGRSGGGSGNTIYF
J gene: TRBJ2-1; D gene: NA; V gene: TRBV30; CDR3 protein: CAWSLQSSYNEQFF
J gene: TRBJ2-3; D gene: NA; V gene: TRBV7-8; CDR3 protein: CASSPRGRGSTDTQYF
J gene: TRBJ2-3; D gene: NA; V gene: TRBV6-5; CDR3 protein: CASSPQTARPDTQYF
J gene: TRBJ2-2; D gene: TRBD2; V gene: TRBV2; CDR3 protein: CASSVVAGVAGELFF
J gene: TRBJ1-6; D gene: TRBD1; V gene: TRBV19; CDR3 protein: CASSREGQLYNSPLHF
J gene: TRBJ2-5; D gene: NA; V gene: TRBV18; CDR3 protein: CASSPRVGPQETQYF
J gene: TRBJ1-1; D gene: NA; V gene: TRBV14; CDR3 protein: CASSQDWTPGAEAFF
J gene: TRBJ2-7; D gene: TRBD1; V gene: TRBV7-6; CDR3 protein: CASSDRAYEQYF
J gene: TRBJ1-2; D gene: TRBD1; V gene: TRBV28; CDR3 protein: CASRGQLYGYTF
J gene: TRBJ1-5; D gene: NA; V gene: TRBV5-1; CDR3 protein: CASSLLPGPQPQHF
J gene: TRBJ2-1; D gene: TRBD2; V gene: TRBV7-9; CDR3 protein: CASSSTSGRTTYNEQFF
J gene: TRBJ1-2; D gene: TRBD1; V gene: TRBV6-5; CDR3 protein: CASSYRDREGYTF
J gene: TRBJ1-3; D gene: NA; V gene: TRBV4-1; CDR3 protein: CASSQGVGVSGNTIYF
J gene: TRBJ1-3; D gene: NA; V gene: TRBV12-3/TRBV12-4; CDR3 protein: CASSTLGGNTIYF